Below are 17 T cell receptor beta chains sequenced from a single sample in a study of T cells in localized non-small cell lung cancer. TCRdb's table, derived via immunoSEQ multiplex PCR, lists solely in-frame clones and lacks some. There are more than 15,000 clones in the sample; 89% occur only once, and 27% lies in the top ten. Source: peripheral blood, taken before any cancer treatment. These TCRs come from a female donor over 55 with stage III squamous cell lung carcinoma.

This chain uses TRBV5-1 with TRBJ2-7; 8 bases match TRBD1. The CDR3 contains 14 residues. J was trimmed by 6 bases and V by 3 bases; bases with no gene match: 8. Germline CDR1 and CDR2: SGHRS and YFSETQ. The CDR3 region is CASSSTGAVGEQYF. The DNA for the CDR3 is TGCGCCAGCAGCTCGACAGGGGCGGTGGGCGAGCAGTACTTC.

The chain employs TRBV29-1 and TRBJ1-2; the match to TRBD1 covers 9 bases. CDR1 and CDR2 (germline): SQVTM, ANQGSEA. CDR3 length: 13 residues. Trimming at V came to 4 bases and at J to 5 bases, leaving 5 bases not matched to a gene. Written as DNA, the CDR3 is TGCAGCGTTGCGTTAGACAGGGGGTATGGCTACACCTTC. The encoded protein is CSVALDRGYGYTF.

This clone showed up just a few times. V and J are TRBV30 and TRBJ1-5, with a weak D call TRBD1 (6 bases). V lost 5 bases and J lost 7, with 12 bases in between. Looked up from germline, CDR1 is GTSNPN and CDR2 is SVGIG (reference sequence). This CDR3 has 12 residues. CDR3 DNA sequence: TGTGCCTGGGGGGGCAGGAACCAGCCCCAGCATTTT. Translation gives CAWGGRNQPQHF.

J is TRBJ2-7 and V is TRBV18; TRBD1 aligns across 10 bases. The V and J ends lost 2 bases and 2 bases, in that order; junction bases with no gene match: 0. In germline, CDR1 is KGHSH, CDR2 LQKENI. This CDR3 is 14 amino acids long. The CDR3 sequence is CASSPGTGAYEQYF. CDR3 DNA: TGTGCCAGCTCACCAGGGACAGGGGCCTACGAGCAGTACTTC.

The V call is TRBV6-1, the J call TRBJ1-5; D is perhaps TRBD1 (6 bases). Trimming took off 0 bases at V and 6 bases at J, with 18 bases between the two ends. CDR1 is MNHNS and CDR2 is SASEGT in the germline V gene. This CDR3 is 17 amino acids long. The CDR3 loop reads CASSEAGGLAYGQPQHF. In DNA form, the CDR3 reads TGTGCCAGCAGTGAAGCAGGGGGGTTGGCGTACGGTCAGCCCCAGCATTTT.

The chain employs TRBV13 and TRBJ1-5; D is ambiguous. The germline gives CDR1 PRHDT, CDR2 FYEKMQ (reference sequence). V lost 5 bases to trimming and J lost 2 bases, with 16 bases between them. CDR3 size: 16 residues. The DNA for the CDR3 is TGTGCCAGCAGCCCTACCGCGGTTAGGGGCAATCAGCCCCAGCATTTT. It yields the protein CASSPTAVRGNQPQHF.

The chain is built from TRBV5-4 and TRBJ2-5; weak D call: TRBD2 (7 bases). The CDR3 extends over 14 amino acids. Trimming left V 0 bases short and J 4 bases short, with 10 bases between. CDR1 and CDR2 (germline): SGHNT, YYREEE (reference sequence). The CDR3 DNA reads as TGTGCCAGCAGCTTGGTCGGGGGGCCAGAGACCCAGTACTTC. It codes for CASSLVGGPETQYF.

The J gene is TRBJ2-2, the V gene TRBV9; TRBD2 aligns across 15 bases. The CDR3 totals 17 residues. Germline trimming cut 3 bases from V and 1 base from J; bases unmatched to any gene: 1. Germline CDR1 and CDR2: SGDLS and YYNGEE. CDR3 nucleotide sequence: TGTGCCAGCAGCGAGGGACTAGCGGGGGGGAACACCGGGGAGCTGTTTTTT. This sequence encodes CASSEGLAGGNTGELFF.

V gene TRBV2 combines with J gene TRBJ1-3; 7 bases are shared with TRBD1. The CDR3 contains 14 residues. The V gene end was trimmed by 6 bases and the J gene end by 1 base; junction bases not matched to a gene: 3. Germline-derived CDR1 and CDR2 are SNHLY and FYNNEI. CDR3 DNA: TGTGCCAGCAGAACACAGGGGTCTGGAAACACCATATATTTT. It codes for CASRTQGSGNTIYF.

The rearrangement links TRBV29-1 to TRBJ2-1; TRBD2 agrees at 15 bases. The CDR3 totals 15 residues. V was pared by 3 bases and J by 9 bases, with 6 bases of the junction left unmatched. CDR1 and CDR2 (germline): SQVTM, ANQGSEA. The CDR3, as DNA: TGCAGCGTTGAGTTGCGGACTAGCGGGAGGGCTGAGCAGTTCTTC. It specifies CSVELRTSGRAEQFF.

The gene calls are TRBV19 and TRBJ1-2; maybe TRBD1 (5 bases). CDR3 length: 17 residues. With 5 bases removed from V and 6 bases from J, the gap between germline ends came to 25 bases. The germline V gene encodes CDR1 LNHDA and CDR2 SQIVND (reference sequence). The CDR3 nucleotides read TGTGCCAGTAGTCCCCCCCCACGGGCAGGGCCATCGAATGGCTACACCTTC. Its translation: CASSPPPRAGPSNGYTF.

DNA for the CDR3: TGTGCCAGCAGCTTAGCCGCGGATTTGTATGGCTACACCTTC. This sequence encodes CASSLAADLYGYTF. The rearrangement uses TRBV7-8 and TRBJ1-2; D call uncertain. The V and J ends lost 0 bases and 5 bases respectively, with 10 bases between them. The CDR3 consists of 14 residues. CDR1 SGHVS and CDR2 FQNEAQ come from the germline V gene.

The CDR3 nucleotides read TGTGCCAGTATACAGGGCAGGGGTTTAGGGCCCCTCCACTTT. Protein sequence: CASIQGRGLGPLHF. The J gene is TRBJ1-6, the V gene TRBV19, with a tentative D call TRBD1 (6 bases). The CDR3 extends over 14 amino acids. Trimming left V 7 bases short and J 13 bases short, with 20 bases between. Germline lookup yields CDR1 LNHDA and CDR2 SQIVND (reference sequence).

V and J are TRBV4-1 and TRBJ1-5; the D gene is possibly TRBD1 (6 bases). The V gene lost 2 bases and the J gene lost 5 bases, with 16 bases spanning the gap. Germline CDR1 is MGHRA and CDR2 is YSYEKL. The CDR3 sequence is 16 residues long. The chain's CDR3 is CASSQNWGQNHQPQHF. CDR3 coding DNA: TGCGCCAGCAGCCAAAATTGGGGGCAGAACCATCAGCCCCAGCATTTT.

This clone was recorded only once. This chain links TRBV2 with TRBJ1-2, with D possibly TRBD1 on 6 matching bases. The CDR3 runs 13 residues. V was pared by 6 bases and J by 4 bases, with 12 bases between. Germline-derived CDR1 and CDR2 are SNHLY and FYNNEI. As DNA, the CDR3 is TGTGCCAGCAGGAGGGGAGGGGGCTATGGCTACACCTTC. Translated, it gives CASRRGGGYGYTF.

This clone appeared a single time. DNA for the CDR3: TGTGCCAGCGATTCCTACTCGGGACCGTTCCTACGTAACGGCTACACCTTC. Protein product: CASDSYSGPFLRNGYTF. J is TRBJ1-2 and V is TRBV28; D perhaps matches TRBD1 (5 bases). V lost 8 bases and J 8 bases, leaving 30 bases between the germline ends. This CDR3 has 17 residues. Germline CDR1 MDHEN, CDR2 SYDVKM.

The chain links TRBV7-6 to TRBJ1-2; 10 nucleotides agree with TRBD1. Germline CDR1 SGHVS, CDR2 FNYEAQ. The CDR3 spans 14 residues. V was pared by 1 base and J by 8 bases, with 4 bases of the junction left unmatched. The CDR3 coding sequence is TGTGCCAGCAGCTTAGACGACAGGGGGCACGGCTACACCTTC. This gives the protein CASSLDDRGHGYTF.